These T cell receptor beta chains were read from a single sample in a study of blood T cell repertoires in COVID-19. The table came from immunoSEQ multiplex PCR; TCRdb's copy has only in-frame clones and leaves some out. The table has 150,000 to 200,000 clones, 82% seen once. Sequencing was carried out using peripheral blood. All receptors come from a woman in her sixties or seventies with acute or convalescent COVID-19. Both conserved end residues are part of each CDR3. The order of the fields is V gene, clone size, D gene, J gene, CDR3 protein, CDR3 DNA. D genes are given only for firm matches. Clone size is given for some rows only: seen once, a few or many times, or a class if the clone is expanded.

v_gene: TRBV27; abundance: -; d_gene: -; j_gene: TRBJ1-1; CDR3aa: CASRWGGEGTEAFF; CDR3nt: TGTGCCAGCAGGTGGGGGGGCGAGGGCACTGAAGCTTTCTTT
v_gene: TRBV30; abundance: -; d_gene: -; j_gene: TRBJ2-1; CDR3aa: CAWGRGGVTNEQFF; CDR3nt: TGTGCCTGGGGTAGGGGAGGTGTAACGAATGAGCAGTTCTTC
v_gene: TRBV5-1; abundance: -; d_gene: TRBD1; j_gene: TRBJ1-4; CDR3aa: CASSPDRGTNEKLFF; CDR3nt: TGCGCCAGCAGCCCCGACAGGGGAACTAATGAAAAACTGTTTTTT
v_gene: TRBV6-5; abundance: -; d_gene: -; j_gene: TRBJ1-5; CDR3aa: CASGEGRQPQHF; CDR3nt: TGTGCCAGCGGGGAGGGACGACAGCCCCAGCATTTT
v_gene: TRBV6-5; abundance: -; d_gene: -; j_gene: TRBJ2-1; CDR3aa: CASSYSRGGAYNEQFF; CDR3nt: TGTGCCAGCAGTTACTCGAGGGGGGGAGCTTACAATGAGCAGTTCTTC
v_gene: TRBV5-4; abundance: -; d_gene: -; j_gene: TRBJ1-2; CDR3aa: CASSKQDGTLGTF; CDR3nt: TGTGCCAGCAGCAAGCAAGACGGGACTCTCGGCACCTTC
v_gene: TRBV18; abundance: -; d_gene: -; j_gene: TRBJ1-2; CDR3aa: CASSPPSGGYGYTF; CDR3nt: TGTGCCAGCTCACCACCGTCGGGAGGATATGGCTACACCTTC
v_gene: TRBV5-1; abundance: -; d_gene: TRBD2; j_gene: TRBJ2-1; CDR3aa: CASSLGGTTAYNEQFF; CDR3nt: TGCGCCAGCAGCTTGGGTGGGACTACCGCCTACAATGAGCAGTTCTTC
v_gene: TRBV6-5; abundance: -; d_gene: TRBD2; j_gene: TRBJ2-1; CDR3aa: CASSSPSTSASNEQFF; CDR3nt: TGTGCCAGCAGTTCCCCGTCGACTAGCGCAAGTAATGAGCAGTTCTTC
v_gene: TRBV4-2; abundance: -; d_gene: -; j_gene: TRBJ2-7; CDR3aa: CASSQDLNTASEQYF; CDR3nt: TGTGCCAGCAGCCAAGATCTTAATACAGCATCCGAGCAGTACTTC
v_gene: TRBV3-1/TRBV3-2; abundance: -; d_gene: -; j_gene: TRBJ1-5; CDR3aa: CASSLTGQGAQHF; CDR3nt: TGTGCCAGCAGCCTAACAGGCCAAGGGGCCCAGCATTTT
v_gene: TRBV5-1; abundance: once; d_gene: TRBD1; j_gene: TRBJ2-5; CDR3aa: CASTLDRGETQYF; CDR3nt: TGCGCCAGCACCTTAGACAGGGGGGAGACCCAGTACTTC
v_gene: TRBV5-1; abundance: -; d_gene: -; j_gene: TRBJ1-2; CDR3aa: CASAQGSVGAYGYTF; CDR3nt: TGCGCCAGCGCCCAAGGGTCGGTGGGGGCCTATGGCTACACCTTC
v_gene: TRBV7-2; abundance: once; d_gene: TRBD2; j_gene: TRBJ2-7; CDR3aa: CASSLGGGLAGSYEQYF; CDR3nt: TGTGCCAGCAGCTTAGGCGGGGGACTAGCGGGCTCCTACGAGCAGTACTTC
v_gene: TRBV27; abundance: few; d_gene: TRBD1; j_gene: TRBJ1-2; CDR3aa: CASSPWGTGVLLDGYTF; CDR3nt: TGTGCCAGCAGCCCGTGGGGGACAGGGGTGCTGCTGGATGGCTACACCTTC
v_gene: TRBV4-3; abundance: -; d_gene: TRBD1; j_gene: TRBJ2-3; CDR3aa: CASSQGDRGRGSTDTQYF; CDR3nt: TGCGCCAGCAGCCAAGGGGACAGGGGGCGCGGTTCTACAGATACGCAGTATTTT
v_gene: TRBV11-2; abundance: once; d_gene: TRBD1; j_gene: TRBJ2-4; CDR3aa: CASSSTGSDIQYF; CDR3nt: TGTGCCAGCAGCTCGACAGGGTCGGACATTCAGTACTTC
v_gene: TRBV9; abundance: -; d_gene: -; j_gene: TRBJ1-2; CDR3aa: CASSVAGAIDYGYTF; CDR3nt: TGTGCCAGCAGCGTCGCGGGGGCAATAGACTATGGCTACACCTTC
v_gene: TRBV7-6; abundance: once; d_gene: TRBD2; j_gene: TRBJ2-2; CDR3aa: CASSLGLAGTGELFF; CDR3nt: TGTGCCAGCAGCCTGGGACTAGCAGGCACCGGGGAGCTGTTTTTT
v_gene: TRBV6-2/TRBV6-3; abundance: -; d_gene: -; j_gene: TRBJ1-1; CDR3aa: CASSYPLTTVNTEAFF; CDR3nt: TGTGCCAGCAGTTACCCACTAACGACAGTGAACACTGAAGCTTTCTTT
v_gene: TRBV28; abundance: -; d_gene: -; j_gene: TRBJ1-1; CDR3aa: CASSLARWRRNTEAFF; CDR3nt: TGTGCCAGCAGTTTAGCCCGGTGGAGGCGGAACACTGAAGCTTTCTTT
v_gene: TRBV19; abundance: -; d_gene: -; j_gene: TRBJ1-1; CDR3aa: CASSYRDLNTEAFF; CDR3nt: TGTGCCAGTAGTTACAGGGACCTGAACACTGAAGCTTTCTTT
v_gene: TRBV28; abundance: -; d_gene: TRBD1; j_gene: TRBJ2-7; CDR3aa: CASRPPTGGPLYEQYF; CDR3nt: TGTGCCAGCAGACCCCCGACAGGGGGGCCTCTCTACGAGCAGTACTTC
v_gene: TRBV19; abundance: -; d_gene: -; j_gene: TRBJ1-5; CDR3aa: CASSVQGYQPQHF; CDR3nt: TGTGCCAGTAGTGTACAGGGATATCAGCCCCAGCATTTT
v_gene: TRBV4-1; abundance: -; d_gene: -; j_gene: TRBJ1-1; CDR3aa: CASSQDPGWAEAFF; CDR3nt: TGCGCCAGCAGCCAAGATCCCGGGTGGGCTGAAGCTTTCTTT
v_gene: TRBV7-9; abundance: once; d_gene: TRBD1; j_gene: TRBJ2-7; CDR3aa: CASSRPTGDVSYEQYF; CDR3nt: TGTGCCAGCAGCCGCCCGACAGGGGATGTTTCCTACGAGCAGTACTTC
v_gene: TRBV19; abundance: -; d_gene: TRBD2; j_gene: TRBJ2-3; CDR3aa: CASSPGLAGADTQYF; CDR3nt: TGTGCCAGTAGTCCAGGACTAGCCGGGGCAGATACGCAGTATTTT
v_gene: TRBV6-2/TRBV6-3; abundance: many; d_gene: TRBD2; j_gene: TRBJ2-2; CDR3aa: CASSYSPGGTDTGELFF; CDR3nt: TGTGCCAGCAGTTACTCTCCGGGAGGGACGGACACCGGGGAGCTGTTTTTT
v_gene: TRBV6-4; abundance: -; d_gene: -; j_gene: TRBJ2-2; CDR3aa: CASSSQGDYTGELFF; CDR3nt: TGTGCCAGCAGTTCGCAGGGGGACTACACCGGGGAGCTGTTTTTT
v_gene: TRBV6-1; abundance: -; d_gene: -; j_gene: TRBJ1-1; CDR3aa: CASSENWNTEAFF; CDR3nt: TGTGCCAGCAGTGAAAACTGGAACACTGAAGCTTTCTTT
v_gene: TRBV7-9; abundance: -; d_gene: TRBD1; j_gene: TRBJ1-4; CDR3aa: CASSSLPIKTGENEKLFF; CDR3nt: TGTGCCAGCAGCTCCCTTCCAATAAAGACAGGGGAGAATGAAAAACTGTTTTTT
v_gene: TRBV28; abundance: -; d_gene: TRBD1; j_gene: TRBJ1-2; CDR3aa: CASRGTASISTF; CDR3nt: TGTGCCAGCCGCGGGACAGCTTCAATCTCTACCTTC
v_gene: TRBV2; abundance: -; d_gene: -; j_gene: TRBJ2-3; CDR3aa: CASEVLGTDTQYF; CDR3nt: TGTGCCAGCGAGGTACTAGGGACAGATACGCAGTATTTT
v_gene: TRBV28; abundance: -; d_gene: TRBD1; j_gene: TRBJ1-1; CDR3aa: CASRRTGGVTEAFF; CDR3nt: TGTGCCAGCAGGAGGACAGGAGGAGTCACTGAAGCTTTCTTT
v_gene: TRBV6-2/TRBV6-3; abundance: -; d_gene: TRBD2; j_gene: TRBJ2-1; CDR3aa: CASSYSMSSGGNWEQFF; CDR3nt: TGTGCCAGCAGTTACAGTATGTCTAGCGGGGGGAATTGGGAGCAGTTCTTC
v_gene: TRBV6-6; abundance: once; d_gene: -; j_gene: TRBJ1-1; CDR3aa: CASSRSSNTEAFF; CDR3nt: TGTGCCAGCAGTCGGTCCTCGAACACTGAAGCTTTCTTT
v_gene: TRBV10-3; abundance: -; d_gene: TRBD2; j_gene: TRBJ2-4; CDR3aa: CAISESTVGGKNIQYF; CDR3nt: TGTGCCATCAGTGAGTCCACAGTCGGGGGGAAAAACATTCAGTACTTC
v_gene: TRBV4-3; abundance: -; d_gene: -; j_gene: TRBJ2-3; CDR3aa: CASRPSGSTDTQYF; CDR3nt: TGCGCCAGCAGACCGAGCGGGAGCACAGATACGCAGTATTTT
v_gene: TRBV6-5; abundance: -; d_gene: -; j_gene: TRBJ1-3; CDR3aa: CASSPADSSGNTIYF; CDR3nt: TGTGCCAGCAGTCCCGCTGACAGCTCTGGAAACACCATATATTTT
v_gene: TRBV7-9; abundance: -; d_gene: -; j_gene: TRBJ1-1; CDR3aa: CASSPAGKPNTEAFF; CDR3nt: TGTGCCAGCAGCCCGGCCGGGAAACCGAACACTGAAGCTTTCTTT
v_gene: TRBV19; abundance: -; d_gene: -; j_gene: TRBJ1-5; CDR3aa: CASSMPGQSQPQHF; CDR3nt: TGTGCCAGTAGTATGCCCGGACAGTCTCAGCCCCAGCATTTT
v_gene: TRBV12-3/TRBV12-4; abundance: -; d_gene: -; j_gene: TRBJ1-1; CDR3aa: CASSFRDRTEAFF; CDR3nt: TGTGCCAGCAGTTTCAGGGATCGAACTGAAGCTTTCTTT
v_gene: TRBV19; abundance: few; d_gene: TRBD2; j_gene: TRBJ2-3; CDR3aa: CASSWGLAGPDTQYF; CDR3nt: TGTGCCAGTAGTTGGGGACTAGCGGGGCCAGATACGCAGTATTTT
v_gene: TRBV6-5; abundance: -; d_gene: -; j_gene: TRBJ2-2; CDR3aa: CASRGRGGTAGELFF; CDR3nt: TGTGCCAGCAGGGGTCGGGGGGGGACAGCCGGGGAGCTGTTTTTT
v_gene: TRBV19; abundance: -; d_gene: TRBD1; j_gene: TRBJ1-5; CDR3aa: CATSGQGGQPQHF; CDR3nt: TGTGCCACCTCAGGACAGGGTGGACAGCCCCAGCATTTT
v_gene: TRBV9; abundance: -; d_gene: -; j_gene: TRBJ2-1; CDR3aa: CASIGVSGTERFF; CDR3nt: TGTGCCAGCATTGGGGTATCCGGGACTGAACGGTTCTTC
v_gene: TRBV7-2; abundance: -; d_gene: -; j_gene: TRBJ1-1; CDR3aa: CASSALLLVNTEAFF; CDR3nt: TGTGCCAGCAGCGCGCTCCTCTTGGTGAACACTGAAGCTTTCTTT
v_gene: TRBV18; abundance: -; d_gene: -; j_gene: TRBJ2-7; CDR3aa: CASSRTLVYEQYF; CDR3nt: TGTGCCAGCTCACGTACTCTGGTCTACGAGCAGTACTTC
v_gene: TRBV6-5; abundance: -; d_gene: -; j_gene: TRBJ1-5; CDR3aa: CASSSRFLGEVQPQHF; CDR3nt: TGTGCCAGCAGTTCACGCTTCTTGGGGGAGGTCCAGCCCCAGCATTTT
v_gene: TRBV6-5; abundance: -; d_gene: -; j_gene: TRBJ1-1; CDR3aa: CASLTPTGSSEAFF; CDR3nt: TGTGCCAGTCTCACCCCAACAGGGTCGAGTGAAGCTTTCTTT
v_gene: TRBV7-2; abundance: -; d_gene: -; j_gene: TRBJ1-5; CDR3aa: CASSGQGGSNQPQHF; CDR3nt: TGTGCCAGCAGCGGGCAGGGCGGTAGCAATCAGCCCCAGCATTTT
v_gene: TRBV14; abundance: -; d_gene: -; j_gene: TRBJ1-5; CDR3aa: CASSQGTGSNQPQHF; CDR3nt: TGTGCCAGCAGCCAAGGAACAGGGAGCAATCAGCCCCAGCATTTT
v_gene: TRBV19; abundance: -; d_gene: -; j_gene: TRBJ1-6; CDR3aa: CASSKVAGAYNSPLHF; CDR3nt: TGTGCCAGTAGTAAGGTGGCAGGGGCCTATAATTCACCCCTCCACTTT
v_gene: TRBV7-2; abundance: -; d_gene: TRBD2; j_gene: TRBJ2-7; CDR3aa: CASSLVLAGYYEQYF; CDR3nt: TGTGCCAGCAGCTTAGTACTAGCGGGGTACTACGAGCAGTACTTC
v_gene: TRBV30; abundance: -; d_gene: TRBD2; j_gene: TRBJ2-7; CDR3aa: CAWSGGDYEQYF; CDR3nt: TGTGCCTGGAGCGGGGGGGACTACGAGCAGTACTTC
v_gene: TRBV27; abundance: -; d_gene: -; j_gene: TRBJ1-6; CDR3aa: CASSSLKTGRNSPLHF; CDR3nt: TGTGCCAGCAGTTCCCTTAAAACAGGTCGCAATTCACCCCTCCACTTT
v_gene: TRBV18; abundance: few; d_gene: -; j_gene: TRBJ2-7; CDR3aa: CASSPGTTNSYEQYF; CDR3nt: TGTGCCAGCTCACCAGGGACAACAAACTCCTACGAGCAGTACTTC
v_gene: TRBV18; abundance: -; d_gene: -; j_gene: TRBJ1-1; CDR3aa: CASSPGQGAFF; CDR3nt: TGTGCCAGCTCACCTGGGCAGGGTGCTTTCTTT
v_gene: TRBV11-2; abundance: -; d_gene: -; j_gene: TRBJ1-2; CDR3aa: CASDFNPGDYGYTF; CDR3nt: TGTGCCAGCGACTTCAACCCAGGGGACTATGGCTACACCTTC